One sample yielded the 20 T cell receptor beta chains listed below, sequenced in a study of patients and donors after allogeneic stem cell transplantation. TCRdb reprocessed the RT-PCR reads via MiXCR and lists one record per CDR3 protein. The sample includes around 240,000 distinct CDR3 sequences, 11% to 15% of them seen just once. Sample: blood, either unsorted or a sorted T cell fraction (not recorded which). The receptors were sampled from a human donor who was either an allogeneic HSCT recipient or a stem cell or donor lymphocyte infusion donor (not recorded which). It is not recorded whose cells these are; they may come from a transplant donor.

The table lists this clonotype with many counts. The chain recombines TRBV12-3 or TRBV12-4 with TRBJ1-2, with D hard to call. The CDR3 has 12 residues. The V gene lost 3 bases and the J gene lost 7 bases, with 9 bases spanning the gap. The chain's CDR3 is CASSFKGGGYTF. CDR3 sequence (DNA): TGTGCCAGCAGTTTTAAGGGAGGTGGCTACACCTTC.

This clonotype has a handful of counts. The chain couples TRBV11-2 to TRBJ2-1, with 14 nucleotides matching TRBD2. Losses at the gene ends were 5 bases for V and 7 bases for J; bases not matched to a gene: 13. This CDR3 has 18 amino acids. Germline CDR1 reads SGHAT; CDR2 reads FQNNGV. CDR3 DNA: TGTGCCAGCAGCCTAGGACTAGCGGGAGGAAGGCGGAGTAATGAGCAGTTCTTC. Translation gives CASSLGLAGGRRSNEQFF.

This sequence joins TRBV2 and TRBJ1-1, with D unclear. From germline, CDR1 is SNHLY and CDR2 FYNNEI. This CDR3 spans 10 amino acids. The CDR3 spells CAEGNTEAFF. The CDR3 DNA follows: TGTGCGGAGGGGAACACTGAAGCTTTCTTT. The full variable domain, with the rest looked up from reference TRBV2 and TRBJ1-1, is EPEVTQTPSHQVTQMGQEVILRCVPISNHLYFYWYRQILGQKVEFLVSFYNNEISEKSEIFDDQFSVERPDGSNFTLKIRSTKLEDSAMYFCAEGNTEAFFGQGTRLTVV.

The chain combines TRBV7-8 with TRBJ2-7, with unresolved D. This CDR3 is built from 14 residues. V was pared by 2 bases and J by 1 base, with 9 bases between. CDR1 SGHVS and CDR2 FQNEAQ come from the germline V gene. CDR3 coding DNA: TGTGCCAGCAGCTTAACCGACGGATCCTACGAGCAGTACTTC. Residues: CASSLTDGSYEQYF.

This clonotype was counted many times. The chain uses TRBV7-2 and TRBJ2-3; no reliable D call. Germline V CDR1 and CDR2: SGHTA, FQGNSA. The CDR3 covers 13 residues. Trimming left V 1 base short and J 4 bases short, with 6 bases between. Here the CDR3 reads CASSLGNPDTQYF. The CDR3 nucleotides are TGTGCCAGCAGCTTAGGTAACCCAGATACGCAGTATTTT. The full variable domain, its missing parts supplied by reference TRBV7-2 and TRBJ2-3, is GAGVSQSPSNKVTEKGKDVELRCDPISGHTALYWYRQSLGQGLEFLIYFQGNSAPDKSGLPSDRFSAERTGGSVSTLTIQRTQQEDSAVYLCASSLGNPDTQYFGPGTRLTVL.

This clonotype has a count of ten or more. CDR3 sequence: CASSLVVGVNTEAFF. The CDR3, as DNA: TGCGCCAGCAGCTTGGTTGTGGGGGTCAACACTGAAGCTTTCTTT. This chain uses TRBV5-1 with TRBJ1-1; possible D gene TRBD1, 5 bases. V was pared by 0 bases and J by 2 bases, with 11 bases between. Germline V CDR1 and CDR2: SGHRS, YFSETQ. The CDR3 spans 15 residues.

This clonotype was found a few times. The rearrangement uses TRBV20-1 and TRBJ2-1; D remains unclear. CDR3 size: 14 residues. Germline CDR1 reads DFQATT; CDR2 reads SNEGSKA (reference sequence). Between the trimmed V and J ends, which lost 2 bases and 3 bases, there was a span of 11 bases. CDR3 sequence reads: CSARSTDHYNEQFF. The CDR3 DNA reads as TGCAGTGCTAGATCAACGGACCACTACAATGAGCAGTTCTTC.

This clonotype has only a few counts. This chain links TRBV10-3 with TRBJ1-2; no clear D gene. The V end lost 0 bases, the J end lost 4 bases, and 6 bases lay between the germline ends. Germline-derived CDR1 and CDR2 are ENHRY and SYGVKD. There are 13 residues in the CDR3. This chain's CDR3 is CAISESVSYGYTF. As DNA, the CDR3 is TGTGCCATCAGTGAGTCAGTCAGCTATGGCTACACCTTC.

This clonotype occurred many times. CDR3 coding DNA: TGTGCCAGCAGTGGGCTAGCCGCAGATACGCAGTATTTT. The encoded protein is CASSGLAADTQYF. The V call is TRBV2, the J call TRBJ2-3, with TRBD2 as a possible D gene (5 bases). Germline assignment: CDR1 SNHLY and CDR2 FYNNEI. Deletions cut 4 bases from V and 4 bases from J, with 9 bases between. The CDR3 is 13 amino acids.

The rearrangement links TRBV27 to TRBJ2-5; tentatively, D is TRBD1 (7 bases). Germline CDR1 is MNHEY and CDR2 is SMNVEV (reference sequence). This CDR3 has 16 residues. The ends were cut back, 3 bases at V and 4 bases at J, with 18 bases in the middle. For the CDR3, the DNA is TGTGCCAGCAGTTTCCGTCCAGGGGGGAATGGAGAGACCCAGTACTTC. It translates to CASSFRPGGNGETQYF.

The chain links TRBV20-1 to TRBJ1-1, with 7 bases fitting TRBD1. The CDR3 runs to 12 residues. The V gene's germline CDR1 is DFQATT and CDR2 SNEGSKA (reference sequence). J gave up 5 bases and V 6 bases, and 6 bases lay outside the gene matches. The CDR3 loop is CSAPTGWTEAFF. In DNA form, the CDR3 reads TGCAGTGCCCCGACAGGGTGGACTGAAGCTTTCTTT.

This clonotype was counted between two and nine times. The chain has TRBV2 and TRBJ1-3; D may be TRBD1 (5 bases). CDR1 and CDR2 from the germline V gene are SNHLY and FYNNEI. Trimming stripped 0 bases from V and 3 bases from J, with 9 bases between. The CDR3 spans 15 residues. CDR3: CASSEARGFGNTIYF. As DNA, the CDR3 is TGTGCCAGCAGTGAAGCAAGGGGTTTTGGAAACACCATATATTTT.

The chain carries TRBV20-1 and TRBJ2-3, with 8 bases fitting TRBD1. The CDR3 loop spans 13 amino acids. Germline CDR1 is DFQATT and CDR2 is SNEGSKA (reference sequence). Unmatched junction bases numbered 6, after V lost 6 bases and J lost 4 bases. The DNA for the CDR3 is TGCAGTGCCCTGACAGGGGTGGCAGATACGCAGTATTTT. It encodes CSALTGVADTQYF.

There are many counts of this clonotype. The gene calls are TRBV7-2 and TRBJ1-1; 11 bases line up with TRBD1. CDR3 length: 14 residues. CDR1 and CDR2 (germline): SGHTA, FQGNSA. V lost 9 bases, J lost 10 bases, and 13 bases stayed unmatched. The CDR3 is CASSADRGQSGAFF. CDR3 DNA sequence: TGTGCCAGTAGTGCGGACAGGGGGCAATCTGGAGCTTTCTTT.

This clonotype was recorded many times. The chain recombines TRBV19 with TRBJ2-5, with a weak D call TRBD2 (5 bases). CDR3 length: 14 residues. Trimming removed 6 bases from V and 5 bases from J, with 16 bases in between. Germline V gene lookup returns CDR1 LNHDA and CDR2 SQIVND (reference sequence). The CDR3 sequence: CASSASRVVETQYF. CDR3 sequence (DNA): TGTGCCAGTAGCGCGTCGCGGGTCGTGGAGACCCAGTACTTC.

There are a few counts of this clonotype. The J gene is TRBJ1-2, the V gene TRBV9, with D possibly TRBD1 on 5 matching bases. CDR1 and CDR2 from the germline V gene are SGDLS and YYNGEE. The CDR3 totals 14 residues. With 2 bases removed from V and 4 bases from J, the gap between germline ends came to 12 bases. The CDR3 is CASSVGEGSYGYTF. The CDR3 nucleotides are TGTGCCAGCAGCGTGGGGGAGGGCTCCTATGGCTACACCTTC.

In this sample, this clonotype turned up many times. The V gene is TRBV12-3 or TRBV12-4, the J gene TRBJ1-4, with 8 bases aligning to TRBD1. The CDR3 is 15 residues long. With V trimmed by 0 bases and J by 10 bases, 7 bases remained unmatched. For the CDR3, the DNA is TGTGCCAGCAGTTTAGCTACAGGGGGAGAAGTAAAACTGTTTTTT. Residues: CASSLATGGEVKLFF.

Written as DNA, the CDR3 is TGCGCCAGCAGATGGCTGGTTGAGCAGTTCTTC. Translating gives CASRWLVEQFF. The rearrangement uses TRBV5-1 and TRBJ2-1; D is uncertain. This CDR3 comprises 11 residues. Trimming took 5 bases from V and 9 from J, leaving 9 bases between them. Germline V CDR1 and CDR2: SGHRS, YFSETQ. The whole variable domain, filled in from reference TRBV5-1 and TRBJ2-1, reads KAGVTQTPRYLIKTRGQQVTLSCSPISGHRSVSWYQQTPGQGLQFLFEYFSETQRNKGNFPGRFSGRQFSNSRSEMNVSTLELGDSALYLCASRWLVEQFFGPGTRLTVL.

This clonotype was seen ten or more times. The rearrangement links TRBV28 to TRBJ1-6, with D unclear. Trimming cost V 5 bases and J 10 bases, with 12 bases left between them. CDR1 is MDHEN and CDR2 is SYDVKM in the germline V gene. The CDR3 runs to 13 residues. The CDR3 reads CASSMDGRSPLHF. The CDR3 region has the DNA TGTGCCAGCAGTATGGACGGGCGGTCACCCCTCCACTTT.

This clonotype was seen a handful of times. The chain is built from TRBV6-2 or TRBV6-3 and TRBJ1-1; D unclear. The V gene's germline CDR1 is MNHEY and CDR2 SVGEGT. The CDR3 is 15 amino acids. V lost 5 bases, J lost 1 base, and 14 bases lay in between. DNA of the CDR3: TGTGCCAGCAGTCCCGACGTTCTTCGGAACACTGAAGCTTTCTTT. Translation gives CASSPDVLRNTEAFF.